The T cell receptor (beta chain) described here comes from a study of vaccination effects on CD4 cells after COVID-19. Clones were read by immunoSEQ multiplex PCR, and TCRdb kept only the in-frame ones, dropping some. Among tens of thousands of clones, 65% to 80% were seen once, and the ten largest hold approximately 9.9%. A word on this clone: No antigen is known for it.

This CDR3 region has 14 residues. V lost 4 bases, J lost 0 bases, and 10 bases lay in between. Germline CDR1 is SGHDT and CDR2 is YYEEEE. Cells that had been cultured for roughly eleven days were the source of isolated CD4+ T cells. This sequence joins TRBV5-6 and TRBJ1-2; tentatively, D is TRBD1 (6 bases). The TCR was taken from a human donor who received a COVID-19 vaccine. This material consisted of CD4+ T cells from PBMCs cultured without peptide, taken before COVID-19 vaccination. This chain's CDR3 is CASSPGASNYGYTF. In DNA, the CDR3 is TGTGCCAGCAGCCCAGGGGCTTCTAACTATGGCTACACCTTC.